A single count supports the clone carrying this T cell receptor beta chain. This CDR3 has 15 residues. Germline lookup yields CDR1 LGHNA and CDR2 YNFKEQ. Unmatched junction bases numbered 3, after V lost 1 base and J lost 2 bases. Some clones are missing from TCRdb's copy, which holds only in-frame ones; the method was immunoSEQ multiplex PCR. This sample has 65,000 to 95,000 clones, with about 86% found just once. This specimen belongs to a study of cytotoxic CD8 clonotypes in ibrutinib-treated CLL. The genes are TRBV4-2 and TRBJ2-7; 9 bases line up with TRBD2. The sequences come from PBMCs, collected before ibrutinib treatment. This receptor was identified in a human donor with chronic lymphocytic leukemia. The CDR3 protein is CASSQVASGTYEQYF. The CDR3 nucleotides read TGTGCCAGCAGCCAAGTGGCTAGCGGGACCTACGAGCAGTACTTC.